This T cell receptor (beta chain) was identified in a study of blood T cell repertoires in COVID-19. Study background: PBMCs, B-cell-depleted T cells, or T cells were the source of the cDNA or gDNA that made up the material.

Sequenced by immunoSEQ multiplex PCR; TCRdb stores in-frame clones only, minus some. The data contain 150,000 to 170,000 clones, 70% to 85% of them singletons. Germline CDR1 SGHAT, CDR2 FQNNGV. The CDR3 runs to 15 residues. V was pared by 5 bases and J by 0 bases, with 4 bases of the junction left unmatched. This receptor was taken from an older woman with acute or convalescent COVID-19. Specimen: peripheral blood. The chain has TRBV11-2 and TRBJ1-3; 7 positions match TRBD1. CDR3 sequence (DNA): TGTGCCAGCAGCCGGTGGACAGGCTCTGGAAACACCATATATTTT. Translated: CASSRWTGSGNTIYF.